Following are 22 T cell receptor beta chains from one sample sequenced in a study of blood T cell repertoires in COVID-19 (dated by TCRdb to the early 2020s). Receptors were amplified or captured by the immunoSEQ multiplex PCR assay. TCRdb provides this immuneACCESS table in a form limited to in-frame rearrangements. Some clones are lacking; in checked studies, under half of them reflect an unresolved V gene, and why the rest are absent is not known. This sample has around 260,000 clones in its table, and around 87% of those were observed once. The leading ten clones occupy over 2% of the sample. Sequencing was carried out using peripheral blood. These receptors were collected from a woman aged 45-65 years with acute or convalescent COVID-19.

The chain combines TRBV5-1 with TRBJ2-5; TRBD1 aligns across 10 bases. Germline lookup yields CDR1 SGHRS and CDR2 YFSETQ. Losses at the gene ends were 0 bases for V and 5 bases for J; bases not matched to a gene: 7. CDR3 length: 16 amino acids. The CDR3 loop reads CASSLEGQGDWETQYF. The CDR3 DNA sequence: TGCGCCAGCAGCTTGGAAGGACAGGGGGATTGGGAGACCCAGTACTTC.

A note on this clone: Compared with germline, one end of the junction differs, possibly owing to a read error. This chain links TRBV7-7 with TRBJ2-3; the match to TRBD2 covers 13 bases. CDR1 is SSHAT, CDR2 FNYEAQ, per germline (reference sequence). The CDR3 runs to 14 residues. CDR3 in DNA: TGTGCTAGCAGCCGCGGGACTAGCGGGGTTACGCAGTATTTT. This encodes CASSRGTSGVTQYF.

The chain couples TRBV6-5 to TRBJ1-2; tentative D call: TRBD1 (6 bases). The CDR3 loop spans 14 amino acids. CDR1 is MNHEY, CDR2 SVGAGI, per germline. Trimming pared 4 bases from V and 3 bases from J, leaving 12 bases between. DNA of the CDR3: TGTGCCAGCAGTTCAGGGGAGTCTTACTATGGCTACACCTTC. This codes for CASSSGESYYGYTF.

The rearrangement joins TRBV27 to TRBJ1-2; 7 positions agree with TRBD1. Trimming at V came to 4 bases and at J to 2 bases, leaving 4 bases not matched to a gene. This CDR3 contains 14 residues. Germline V gene sequence: CDR1 MNHEY, CDR2 SMNVEV (reference sequence). CDR3 nucleotide sequence: TGTGCCAGCAGTTGGGGGGACAGAAACTATGGCTACACCTTC. Residues: CASSWGDRNYGYTF.

The gene calls are TRBV5-1 and TRBJ1-2; D gene uncertain. Deletions cut 4 bases from V and 8 bases from J, with 15 bases between. Per the germline V gene, CDR1 is SGHRS and CDR2 is YFSETQ. This CDR3 contains 13 residues. The chain's CDR3 is CASSVDSRGGYTF. In nucleotides, the CDR3 is TGCGCCAGCAGCGTGGATAGTCGAGGCGGCTACACCTTC.

J is TRBJ2-1 and V is TRBV6-4; 7 bases map to TRBD2. Germline V CDR1 and CDR2: MRHNA, SNTAGT. The CDR3 spans 16 residues. Trimming at V came to 3 bases and at J to 7 bases, leaving 12 bases not matched to a gene. CDR3 region: CASSDEGAGYGNEQFF. The CDR3 coding sequence is TGTGCCAGCAGTGATGAGGGAGCGGGATATGGGAATGAGCAGTTCTTC.

V and J are TRBV6-6 and TRBJ1-5, with D possibly TRBD1 on 6 matching bases. The CDR3 is 16 amino acids. Germline CDR1 reads MNHNY; CDR2 reads SVGAGI (reference sequence). V was clipped by 5 bases and J by 2 bases, with 16 bases between them. The CDR3 nucleotides read TGTGCCAGCAGTCCCCGGGGGGGGGCGGGCAATCAGCCCCAGCATTTT. This sequence encodes CASSPRGGAGNQPQHF.

V is TRBV6-6 and J is TRBJ1-6, with D perhaps matching TRBD1 (5 bases). The CDR3 extends over 16 amino acids. Germline CDR1 reads MNHNY; CDR2 reads SVGAGI (reference sequence). V lost 2 bases and J 0 bases, leaving 8 bases between the germline ends. The DNA for the CDR3 is TGTGCCAGCAGTTACCAGGGTAGCTCCTATAATTCACCCCTCCACTTT. Amino acid sequence: CASSYQGSSYNSPLHF.

This clone showed up just a few times. The CDR3 sequence: CASSQGPSLSSGANVLTF. The CDR3 nucleotides are TGCGCCAGCAGCCAAGGGCCTAGCTTAAGCTCTGGGGCCAACGTCCTGACTTTC. This chain connects TRBV4-1 to TRBJ2-6; perhaps TRBD2 as D (5 bases). The CDR3 contains 18 residues. The germline CDR1 and CDR2 sequences are MGHRA and YSYEKL. V lost 1 base, J lost 0 bases, and 13 bases lay in between.

This clone was recorded only once. The rearrangement links TRBV30 to TRBJ2-2; 9 nucleotides agree with TRBD2. The CDR3 is 16 amino acids. The V gene end was trimmed by 5 bases and the J gene end by 7 bases; junction bases not matched to a gene: 14. CDR1 is GTSNPN and CDR2 is SVGIG in the germline V gene (reference sequence). The CDR3, as DNA: TGTGCCTGGGCCTCTCTTTCGGCGGGAGGGATCGGGGAGCTGTTTTTT. This translates into CAWASLSAGGIGELFF.

The gene calls are TRBV9 and TRBJ2-2; D uncertain. Germline V lookup: CDR1 SGDLS, CDR2 YYNGEE. V was trimmed by 0 bases and J by 0 bases, leaving 6 bases between them. This CDR3 has 15 amino acids. CDR3 region: CASSVEAANTGELFF. In DNA, the CDR3 is TGTGCCAGCAGCGTAGAAGCCGCGAACACCGGGGAGCTGTTTTTT.

The chain recombines TRBV28 with TRBJ2-7, with D uncertain. This CDR3 is built from 12 residues. Germline CDR1 reads MDHEN; CDR2 reads SYDVKM. V was shortened by 7 bases and J by 0 bases, with 7 bases between the two germline ends. The chain's CDR3 is CASTSSSYEQYF. For the CDR3, the DNA is TGTGCCAGCACCTCTAGCTCCTACGAGCAGTACTTC. Combining the CDR3 with reference TRBV28 and TRBJ2-7 gives the whole variable domain DVKVTQSSRYLVKRTGEKVFLECVQDMDHENMFWYRQDPGLGLRLIYFSYDVKMKEKGDIPEGYSVSREKKERFSLILESASTNQTSMYLCASTSSSYEQYFGPGTRLTVT.

The J gene is TRBJ2-1, the V gene TRBV24-1, with D tentatively TRBD1 (7 bases). The germline V gene has CDR1 KGHDR and CDR2 SFDVKD. This CDR3 comprises 13 residues. Trimming took 9 bases from V and 7 from J, leaving 15 bases between them. This CDR3 reads CATGYRGGNEQFF. The CDR3 DNA sequence: TGTGCCACCGGCTACAGGGGAGGAAATGAGCAGTTCTTC.

The chain is built from TRBV20-1 and TRBJ1-2, with D hard to call. CDR3 length equals 11 residues. Germline CDR1 and CDR2: DFQATT and SNEGSKA (reference sequence). Between the trimmed V and J ends, which lost 0 bases and 7 bases, there was a span of 6 bases. CDR3 DNA sequence: TGCAGTGCTAGAGAAATCGGTGGCTACACCTTC. It codes for CSAREIGGYTF.

This chain links TRBV6-5 with TRBJ1-2, with D perhaps TRBD1 (6 bases). This CDR3 has 14 residues. CDR1 is MNHEY and CDR2 is SVGAGI in the germline V gene. Trimming pared 6 bases from V and 5 bases from J, leaving 16 bases between. CDR3: CASSQGGMPYGYTF. CDR3 DNA sequence: TGTGCCAGCAGCCAAGGGGGAATGCCGTATGGCTACACCTTC.

The V gene is TRBV4-2, the J gene TRBJ1-6; D uncertain. V lost 0 bases, J lost 7 bases, and 16 bases lay in between. CDR1 is LGHNA and CDR2 is YNFKEQ in the germline V gene. There are 17 residues in the CDR3. CDR3 sequence: CASSQDLLIGSNSPLHF. The CDR3 DNA follows: TGTGCCAGCAGCCAAGATTTATTAATCGGTTCCAATTCACCCCTCCACTTT.

This rearrangement joins TRBV4-1 to TRBJ2-7; no clear D. The germline gives CDR1 MGHRA, CDR2 YSYEKL. Trimming stripped 0 bases from V and 0 bases from J, with 9 bases between. The CDR3 is 15 residues long. CDR3 in amino acids: CASSQDPTSSYEQYF. CDR3 sequence (DNA): TGCGCCAGCAGCCAAGATCCGACAAGCTCCTACGAGCAGTACTTC.

This clone has a single count. The chain carries TRBV7-3 and TRBJ2-1; D is unresolved. CDR3 length: 14 amino acids. The V end was cut by 1 base, the J end by 7 bases, with 11 bases between. Germline loops: CDR1 SGHTA, CDR2 FQGTGA. CDR3: CASSLSARVNEQFF. The DNA for the CDR3 is TGTGCCAGCAGCTTAAGTGCACGGGTTAATGAGCAGTTCTTC.

The rearrangement uses TRBV6-5 and TRBJ2-5; tentatively, D is TRBD2 (6 bases). Germline lookup yields CDR1 MNHEY and CDR2 SVGAGI. V was shortened by 4 bases and J by 5 bases, with 17 bases between the two germline ends. The CDR3 spans 15 residues. CDR3 amino acids: CASSSYDRGRETQYF. CDR3 DNA sequence: TGTGCCAGCAGTTCCTACGACCGGGGGAGGGAGACCCAGTACTTC.

The rearrangement uses TRBV9 and TRBJ1-3; D remains unclear. Germline V gene sequence: CDR1 SGDLS, CDR2 YYNGEE. Between the trimmed V and J ends, which lost 3 bases and 4 bases, there was a span of 5 bases. The CDR3 has 12 amino acids. The CDR3 DNA sequence: TGTGCCAGCAGCGGAGGAGGAAACACCATATATTTT. It is translated as CASSGGGNTIYF.

The rearrangement links TRBV14 to TRBJ2-7; D remains ambiguous. CDR3 length equals 14 residues. Germline loops: CDR1 SGHDN, CDR2 FVKESK. With 0 bases removed from V and 2 bases from J, the gap between germline ends came to 8 bases. This chain's CDR3 is CASSQDLGPYEQYF. For the CDR3, the DNA is TGTGCCAGCAGCCAAGATCTGGGCCCCTACGAGCAGTACTTC.

The V gene is TRBV18, the J gene TRBJ1-5; D possibly corresponds to TRBD1 (5 bases). Germline V gives CDR1 KGHSH, CDR2 LQKENI. The CDR3 covers 14 residues. V lost 3 bases to trimming and J lost 5 bases, with 11 bases between them. CDR3 DNA sequence: TGTGCCAGCTCACCGGGGCCAGTGGATCAGCCCCAGCATTTT. It is translated as CASSPGPVDQPQHF.